This T cell receptor (beta chain) is drawn from a study of blood T cells in healthy people across ages. About the study: Template switching captured about one barcoded beta molecule per two T cells.

Germline values: CDR1 SGHDT, CDR2 YYEEEE. V lost 4 bases, J lost 7 bases, and 14 bases lay in between. The CDR3 spans 14 residues. Together with a sample-barcoded 5' primer, a J-beta primer mix was included in a second PCR lasting about 7 to 11 cycles. Via MiXCR, TCRdb re-called the 5' RACE reads, giving one row per CDR3 protein. The sample includes 1.2 million to 1.5 million distinct CDR3 sequences, 45% to 70% of them seen just once. Sequencing was carried out using blood. The chain has TRBV5-6 and TRBJ1-4; the D is unclear. The TCR sequence derives from a man younger than 30 in good health. CDR3 sequence reads: CASSGDLRGEKLFF. The CDR3 nucleotides read TGTGCCAGCAGCGGCGACCTGCGGGGTGAAAAACTGTTTTTT.